The clone carrying this T cell receptor beta chain was seen at least ten times. What it recognizes is unknown. The data belong to a study of neurological immune-mediated disorders. Points from the study as a whole: In HTLV-1-associated myelopathy, TCR clonal expansion was greatest, whereas multiple sclerosis had the least, falling below healthy controls. Private repertoires in all groups were suggested, as expanded clones shared no CDR3 amino acid sequences across subjects.

CDR3 length equals 13 residues. V lost 8 bases, J lost 8 bases, and 6 bases stayed unmatched. Time point denoted: longitudinal time-point 1 (baseline). Unsorted libraries were derived from 2 million PBMCs stored at -80 C. Synthesis of cDNA was accomplished via 5'RACE employing 10-nucleotide random UMIs. TCRdb itself ran the 5' RACE reads through MiXCR, one entry per CDR3 protein. The data show 55,000 to 80,000 distinct CDR3 sequences, about an eighth seen once. This receptor was obtained from a female donor with HTLV-1-associated myelopathy (HAM/TSP). V is TRBV12-3 or TRBV12-4 and J is TRBJ1-1; 12 bases are shared with TRBD1. Sequenced: PBMCs. The CDR3 sequence: CASSGTGGREAFF. The CDR3 DNA sequence: TGTGCCAGCTCGGGGACAGGGGGCCGAGAAGCTTTCTTT.